Here is one TCR beta chain with its context. The target antigen is unknown. The record originates from a study of T cells and Merkel cell carcinoma outcomes. Findings of the study overall: In Merkel cell carcinoma, repertoire and T-cell density reportedly predicted outcomes.

Sequenced by immunoSEQ multiplex PCR; TCRdb stores in-frame clones only, minus some. This table has several thousand clones, about 85% appearing once. The TCR comes from a human donor with Merkel cell carcinoma. The sample was tumor tissue from Merkel cell carcinoma.

CDR3 protein: CSARTGGTLHF. For the CDR3, the DNA is TGCAGTGCCAGAACAGGGGGCACCCTCCACTTT. The chain couples TRBV20-1 to TRBJ1-6; 9 bases fit TRBD1. The CDR3 loop spans 11 amino acids. The germline gives CDR1 DFQATT, CDR2 SNEGSKA (reference sequence). The V gene end was trimmed by 6 bases and the J gene end by 14 bases; junction bases not matched to a gene: 5.